The sample holds one count of the clone carrying this T cell receptor beta chain. The protocol was immunoSEQ multiplex PCR, while the TCRdb copy is restricted to in-frame clones and leaves out a portion. The sample lists some 670,000 clones, about nine tenths seen once, with roughly 0.26% in the top ten. The source of the sample is a study of blood T cell repertoires in COVID-19. On the study more broadly: PBMCs, B-cell-depleted T cells, or T cells were the source of the cDNA or gDNA that made up the material.

Germline V lookup: CDR1 MNHEY, CDR2 SMNVEV (reference sequence). V lost 4 bases to trimming and J lost 1 base; unmatched junction nucleotides: 3. CDR3 size: 14 residues. J is TRBJ1-1 and V is TRBV27; the match to TRBD1 covers 7 bases. The sequence was collected from a woman under 30 with acute or convalescent COVID-19. The sequenced material came from peripheral blood. The CDR3 reads CASSWGTANTEAFF. The CDR3 DNA follows: TGTGCCAGCAGTTGGGGGACAGCGAACACTGAAGCTTTCTTT.